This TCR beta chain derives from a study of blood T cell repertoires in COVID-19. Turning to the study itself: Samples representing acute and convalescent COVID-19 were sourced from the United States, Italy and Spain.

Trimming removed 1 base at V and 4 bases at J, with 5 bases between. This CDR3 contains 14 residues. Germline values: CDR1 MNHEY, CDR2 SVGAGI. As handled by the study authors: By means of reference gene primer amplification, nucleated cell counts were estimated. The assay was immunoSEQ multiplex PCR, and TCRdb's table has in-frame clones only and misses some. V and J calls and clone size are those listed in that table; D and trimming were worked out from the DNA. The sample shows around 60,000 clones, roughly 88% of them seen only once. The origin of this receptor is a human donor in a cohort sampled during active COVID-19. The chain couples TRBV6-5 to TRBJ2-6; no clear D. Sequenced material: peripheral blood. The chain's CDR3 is CASSYFTGANVLTF. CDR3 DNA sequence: TGTGCCAGCAGTTACTTTACAGGGGCCAACGTCCTGACTTTC.